The rows below give T cell receptor beta chains drawn from one sample of a study of blood T cell repertoires in COVID-19. Here immunoSEQ multiplex PCR was the method, and the copy in TCRdb shows in-frame clones only, minus some. Of around 62,000 clones in the sample, 75% to 85% were seen once. Material for sequencing was peripheral blood. These receptors all stem from a man aged 50 or older with acute or convalescent COVID-19. CDR3s include the opening cysteine and the closing phenylalanine or tryptophan. For some rows the clone size is stated as once, few or many, or as a class when expanded; others skip it.

j_gene | abundance | v_gene | CDR3aa
TRBJ1-6 | few | TRBV30 | CAWSGGTDNSPLHF
TRBJ2-1 | - | TRBV5-1 | CASSLGVGGNEQFF
TRBJ1-5 | - | TRBV7-8 | CASSLVSRPGQGLLSNQPQHF
TRBJ2-3 | - | TRBV10-1 | CASSTGSGGATDTQYF
TRBJ1-6 | once | TRBV30 | CAWSSGGNNSPLHF
TRBJ2-1 | many | TRBV18 | CASSSGHPSYNEQFF
TRBJ2-5 | - | TRBV7-6 | CASSYIAGAKETQYF
TRBJ2-1 | - | TRBV5-1 | CASSRYSIGVSYNEQFF
TRBJ1-6 | once | TRBV19 | CASSITGGNSPLHF
TRBJ1-5 | - | TRBV4-1 | CASSQELAQPQHF
TRBJ2-3 | - | TRBV19 | CATGAGGADTQYF
TRBJ2-7 | once | TRBV9 | CASSGGTGKYEQYF
TRBJ1-2 | - | TRBV25-1 | CASSEWETGYGYTF
TRBJ2-2 | - | TRBV2 | CASSVIPPWTSGGVTGELFF
TRBJ1-5 | - | TRBV29-1 | CSVVVTDKNQPQHF